This T cell receptor (beta chain) was sequenced in a study of response to subunit inactivated influenza vaccine. This clonotype was seen a handful of times. What it binds is not known. One entry per CDR3 protein results from TCRdb running MiXCR on the RT-PCR reads. The sample contains over 800,000 distinct CDR3 sequences, around 20% of which appear only once. Germline loops: CDR1 SEHNR, CDR2 FQNEAQ (reference sequence). The CDR3 contains 13 residues. V lost 3 bases to trimming and J lost 6 bases, with 12 bases between them. Regarding the study as a whole: The authors put forward the suggestion that each seasonal influenza vaccination may bring in only a limited number of new T cells.

The source is a man aged 45-65 years who received an inactivated influenza vaccine. The V gene is TRBV7-9, the J gene TRBJ2-7; D is tentatively TRBD1 or TRBD2 (5 bases each). The sample here was PBMCs from blood, taken roughly 5 days after vaccination. This CDR3 reads CASSFYGGGEQYF. The CDR3 DNA reads as TGTGCCAGCAGCTTTTATGGTGGGGGCGAGCAGTACTTC.